This TCR beta chain emerged from a study of shared clonotypes between healthy human individuals. Study information: There were three CD4 naive, three CD4 memory, two CD8 naive and one CD8 memory plates per donor.

General observations from the study: Large sequencing depth failed to make sorted-subset sequencing complete, rarefaction showed.

Profiled with immunoSEQ multiplex PCR; TCRdb holds only in-frame clones, not every one. The table records roughly 590,000 clones, around 95% of them present only once. V lost 4 bases and J lost 7, with 14 bases in between. Germline V gene data show CDR1 as MDHEN and CDR2 as SYDVKM. The CDR3 extends over 14 amino acids. It was CD45RO-negative cells, positively selected for CCR7, that made up naive CD8 cells, with terminally differentiated effector memory CD45RA+ cells excluded. To note about this clone: Its cognate antigen is unknown.

This clonotype originated in a young woman in good health. The chain is built from TRBV28 and TRBJ1-5, with D tentatively TRBD1 (6 bases). Specimen: naive CD8+ T cells sorted from blood. The CDR3 coding sequence is TGTGCCAGCAGTTCACAGGGATTGGGCCAGCCCCAGCATTTT. This gives the protein CASSSQGLGQPQHF.